The 22 T cell receptor beta chains in this list originate from one sample, sequenced in a study of shared clonotypes between healthy human individuals (TCRdb year 2020). The receptor library was made with the immunoSEQ multiplex PCR assay. TCRdb mirrors the immuneACCESS table, restricted to in-frame sequences. Some clones are absent from its copies; in checked studies, under half trace to an unresolved V gene, and the reason for the others is unknown. Present in this sample are more than 1 million clones, 78% of which were seen just once. The top ten clonotypes cover around 0.47% of the sample. Specimen: memory CD4+ T cells from PBMCs. The cell subset or site label corresponds to: CD45RA-negative fraction. These TCRs come from a man aged 18 to 29 in good health. Some clones in this sample may be carry-over from other donors' samples.

This chain uses TRBV6-6 with TRBJ2-7, with TRBD1 matching over 7 bases. This CDR3 comprises 14 residues. Germline V gene data show CDR1 as MNHNY and CDR2 as SVGAGI (reference sequence). Trimming at V came to 4 bases and at J to 6 bases, leaving 9 bases not matched to a gene. In DNA, the CDR3 is TGTGCCAGCAGTTCCAGCCGGACAGGACTCGAGCAGTACTTC. Translated: CASSSSRTGLEQYF.

The chain links TRBV6-5 to TRBJ1-4; perhaps TRBD1 as D (5 bases). V dropped 5 bases and J dropped 0 bases, with 10 bases sitting between them. This CDR3 has 15 amino acids. Germline V lookup: CDR1 MNHEY, CDR2 SVGAGI. The CDR3 nucleotides are TGTGCCAGCAGTAAGGGGCATGCAACTAATGAAAAACTGTTTTTT. Its protein product is CASSKGHATNEKLFF.

This clone has just a few counts. The chain combines TRBV6-5 with TRBJ1-5; maybe TRBD1 (6 bases). The germline V and J ends were trimmed by 10 bases and 0 bases, with 13 bases remaining between them. The CDR3 is 14 residues long. Germline V gene data show CDR1 as MNHEY and CDR2 as SVGAGI. CDR3 nucleotide sequence: TGTGCCACTCGTAGGGGGATTAGCAATCAGCCCCAGCATTTT. This translates into CATRRGISNQPQHF.

This clone was seen once. The chain is built from TRBV28 and TRBJ2-3; TRBD2 matches 8 bases. The ends lost 2 bases at V and 4 bases at J; junction bases unmatched: 5. In germline, CDR1 is MDHEN, CDR2 SYDVKM. The CDR3 length is 15 residues. For the CDR3, the DNA is TGTGCCAGCAGTTTACCGGGACTAGGGGCAGATACGCAGTATTTT. This sequence encodes CASSLPGLGADTQYF.

The CDR3 loop is CASSPGQLGTEAFF. Here the CDR3 DNA reads TGTGCCAGTAGCCCGGGACAGCTAGGCACTGAAGCTTTCTTT. This chain connects TRBV19 to TRBJ1-1; the match to TRBD1 covers 7 bases. The V segment lost 6 bases and the J segment 4 bases; nucleotides outside the gene matches: 8. The germline CDR1 and CDR2 sequences are LNHDA and SQIVND (reference sequence). The CDR3 loop spans 14 amino acids.

The J gene is TRBJ2-3, the V gene TRBV7-6; possibly TRBD1 or TRBD2 for D (5 bases each). CDR1 and CDR2 (germline): SGHVS, FNYEAQ. This CDR3 contains 14 residues. V lost 2 bases to trimming and J lost 1 base, with 7 bases between them. Here the CDR3 reads CASSLRGGTDTQYF. The DNA for the CDR3 is TGTGCCAGCAGCTTACGAGGGGGCACAGATACGCAGTATTTT.

This chain uses TRBV7-3 with TRBJ2-7; 8 positions agree with TRBD2. V lost 4 bases, J lost 5 bases, and 7 bases stayed unmatched. CDR3 length: 14 residues. Germline V gene lookup returns CDR1 SGHTA and CDR2 FQGTGA. Written as DNA, the CDR3 is TGTGCCAGCAGCTCCGGGGGGGTCGGCCACGAGCAGTACTTC. Its translation: CASSSGGVGHEQYF.

This clone was counted a single time. CDR3 nucleotide sequence: TGTGCCAGCACCCCCCCGTTCGGCGGGGAGCTGTTTTTT. It translates to CASTPPFGGELFF. J is TRBJ2-2 and V is TRBV5-8, with D hard to call. Germline lookup yields CDR1 SGHTS and CDR2 YDEGEE. The CDR3 sequence is 13 residues long. The ends were cut back, 6 bases at V and 7 bases at J, with 13 bases in the middle.

The CDR3 region is CASSAQPGHISYEQYF. CDR3 bases: TGTGCCAGCAGCGCCCAACCGGGACACATTTCCTACGAGCAGTACTTC. The genes are TRBV9 and TRBJ2-7, with D possibly being TRBD1 (6 bases). The CDR3 extends over 16 amino acids. V dropped 3 bases and J dropped 1 base, with 17 bases sitting between them. Germline V gene data show CDR1 as SGDLS and CDR2 as YYNGEE.

The chain combines TRBV9 with TRBJ2-7, with unresolved D. The CDR3 consists of 13 residues. V lost 4 bases and J 4 bases, leaving 12 bases between the germline ends. Per the germline V gene, CDR1 is SGDLS and CDR2 is YYNGEE. The CDR3 reads CASSPHLSYEQYF. CDR3 bases: TGTGCCAGCAGCCCCCACCTCAGTTACGAGCAGTACTTC.

V gene TRBV5-4 combines with J gene TRBJ2-1, with D unclear. V was shortened by 0 bases and J by 9 bases, with 4 bases between the two germline ends. The CDR3 extends over 11 amino acids. Germline CDR1 SGHNT, CDR2 YYREEE (reference sequence). The CDR3 region is CASSLGGEQFF. DNA of the CDR3: TGTGCCAGCAGCTTGGGCGGTGAGCAGTTCTTC.

V usage is TRBV28 and J usage is TRBJ1-2; maybe TRBD1 (5 bases). CDR1 and CDR2 (germline): MDHEN, SYDVKM. This CDR3 has 14 residues. Trimming stripped 5 bases from V and 4 bases from J, with 14 bases between. As DNA, the CDR3 is TGTGCCAGCAGTCTTATGGGCAGGGTCTATGGCTACACCTTC. Translating it yields CASSLMGRVYGYTF.

On this clone itself: This specimen includes other DNA sequences encoding the same CDR3. The chain combines TRBV27 with TRBJ1-3; D remains unclear. Trimming pared 2 bases from V and 1 base from J, leaving 6 bases between. CDR1 and CDR2 from the germline V gene are MNHEY and SMNVEV (reference sequence). The CDR3 runs 14 residues. The CDR3 bases are TGTGCCAGCAGTTTAGCCGGGTCTGGAAACACCATATATTTT. This sequence encodes CASSLAGSGNTIYF.

Only one count was recorded for this clone. The rearrangement joins TRBV5-1 to TRBJ1-1; D remains ambiguous. The germline CDR1 and CDR2 sequences are SGHRS and YFSETQ. The CDR3 runs 13 residues. With 0 bases removed from V and 8 bases from J, the gap between germline ends came to 11 bases. The CDR3 nucleotides read TGCGCCAGCAGCTTGGTAAGAGGCGGGGAAGCTTTCTTT. This translates into CASSLVRGGEAFF.

The chain has TRBV7-9 and TRBJ2-2; the D gene could be TRBD1 or TRBD2 (6 bases each). This CDR3 is built from 16 residues. Germline V gene data show CDR1 as SEHNR and CDR2 as FQNEAQ (reference sequence). Between the trimmed V and J ends, which lost 5 bases and 3 bases, there was a span of 16 bases. The CDR3 loop is CASSPRRGADTGELFF. CDR3 in DNA: TGTGCCAGCAGCCCGAGAAGGGGGGCGGACACCGGGGAGCTGTTTTTT. Based on the CDR3 plus reference TRBV7-9 and TRBJ2-2, the full variable domain is DTGVSQNPRHKITKRGQNVTFRCDPISEHNRLYWYRQTLGQGPEFLTYFQNEAQLEKSRLLSDRFSAERPKGSFSTLEIQRTEQGDSAMYLCASSPRRGADTGELFFGEGSRLTVL.

V and J are TRBV28 and TRBJ1-3; the D gene is possibly TRBD1 (5 bases). V lost 3 bases, J lost 2 bases, and 11 bases lay in between. The CDR3 is 15 residues long. The V gene's germline CDR1 is MDHEN and CDR2 SYDVKM. Written as DNA, the CDR3 is TGTGCCAGCAGTTTGATCGGGGCCGCTGGAAACACCATATATTTT. Amino acids: CASSLIGAAGNTIYF.

This clone was picked up one time. The same CDR3 arises from other DNA sequences in this sample as well. The chain carries TRBV5-8 and TRBJ2-1; D is perhaps TRBD1 (5 bases). This CDR3 is built from 15 residues. Germline V CDR1 and CDR2: SGHTS, YDEGEE. Trimming shortened V by 1 base and J by 0 bases, and 8 bases separated the two germline ends. The CDR3 loop reads CASSLRGGSYNEQFF. CDR3 nucleotides: TGTGCCAGCAGCTTGAGGGGCGGCTCCTACAATGAGCAGTTCTTC.

V is TRBV7-2 and J is TRBJ2-5; 13 bases agree with TRBD2. The germline CDR1 and CDR2 sequences are SGHTA and FQGNSA. CDR3 length: 16 residues. Trimming at V came to 3 bases and at J to 3 bases, leaving 4 bases not matched to a gene. The CDR3 region is CASSLAGTSGKETQYF. Written as DNA, the CDR3 is TGTGCCAGCAGCTTGGCCGGGACTAGCGGGAAAGAGACCCAGTACTTC.

The chain couples TRBV4-1 to TRBJ2-2; the match to TRBD2 covers 13 bases. Per the germline V gene, CDR1 is MGHRA and CDR2 is YSYEKL. The V gene end was trimmed by 6 bases and the J gene end by 5 bases; junction bases not matched to a gene: 15. This CDR3 is built from 19 residues. The CDR3 here is CASRNIGTSGIRGTGELFF. The CDR3 coding sequence is TGCGCCAGCAGGAACATCGGGACTAGCGGGATTAGGGGGACCGGGGAGCTGTTTTTT.

The chain carries TRBV9 and TRBJ2-7; unclear D gene. CDR3 size: 13 residues. V was shortened by 5 bases and J by 6 bases, with 15 bases between the two germline ends. The germline CDR1 and CDR2 sequences are SGDLS and YYNGEE. The CDR3 here is CASRISWFGEQYF. The CDR3 bases are TGTGCCAGCAGGATTAGTTGGTTCGGCGAGCAGTACTTC.

Note on this clone: This specimen includes other DNA sequences encoding the same CDR3. This chain links TRBV30 with TRBJ1-3; D gene unclear. This CDR3 region has 14 residues. Trimming shortened V by 5 bases and J by 0 bases, and 11 bases separated the two germline ends. Germline V gives CDR1 GTSNPN, CDR2 SVGIG (reference sequence). Written as DNA, the CDR3 is TGTGCCTGGGGAACCGGATTCTCTGGAAACACCATATATTTT. The encoded protein is CAWGTGFSGNTIYF.

Remarks on this clone: Other DNA sequences in this sample translate to the same CDR3. The chain couples TRBV4-2 to TRBJ2-7; unclear D gene. CDR1 is LGHNA and CDR2 is YNFKEQ in the germline V gene. V was clipped by 0 bases and J by 6 bases, with 6 bases between them. The length of the CDR3 is 12 residues. The DNA for the CDR3 is TGTGCCAGCAGCCAAGAAGGTGGCGAGCAGTACTTC. Its translation is CASSQEGGEQYF.